This T cell receptor (beta chain) was captured by sequencing in a study of blood T cell repertoires in COVID-19. Methods used by the authors: Counts of nucleated cells, estimated from reference gene primer amplification, were obtained. Using immunoSEQ multiplex PCR, the repertoire was profiled, and TCRdb retains in-frame clones only, with some absent. V and J calls and clone size follow that table, whereas D and trimming were derived from the DNA. Of tens of thousands of clones listed, 78% are singletons. J lost 1 base, V lost 6 bases, and 6 bases had no gene match. The CDR3 is made up of 15 amino acids. Germline CDR1 is SGHNT and CDR2 is YYREEE (reference sequence).

This sequence originates from a woman in her forties or fifties with acute COVID-19. Input material: PBMCs or T cells enriched from blood (not recorded which). The chain combines TRBV5-4 with TRBJ2-2; 7 positions match TRBD1. In DNA, the CDR3 is TGTGCCAGCACCGTGGACAGGAGGAACACCGGGGAGCTGTTTTTT. Protein sequence: CASTVDRRNTGELFF.